This T cell receptor beta chain was captured by sequencing in a study of Graves' ophthalmopathy and Graves' hyperthyroidism. Points from the study as a whole: Blood samples also showed most expanded thyroid clonotypes exceeding 0.001 frequency. Ophthalmopathy was separated from stable hyperthyroidism by a 13-signature model with 87.88% sensitivity and 81.08% specificity.

Notes on this clonotype: Its antigen is undetermined.

For repertoire sequencing, the TCR beta CDR3 regions were amplified from RNA transcripts. First-round RT-PCR used HTBI primers; second-round multiplex PCR followed. Each CDR3 protein gets one entry after TCRdb re-called the multiplex PCR reads with MiXCR. The sample carries over a million distinct CDR3 sequences, about 38% recorded once. This CDR3 contains 14 residues. The germline V gene has CDR1 LNHDA and CDR2 SQIVND (reference sequence). Trimming pared 9 bases from V and 4 bases from J, leaving 18 bases between. Aged 18 to 65, the patients with hyperthyroidism had under 2 months' duration and were newly diagnosed. No donor had other autoimmune disease, uncontrolled infection, pregnancy or lactation.

The chain links TRBV19 to TRBJ1-1; a possible D gene is TRBD1 (5 bases). Sequencing was carried out using peripheral blood or thyroid tissue (not recorded which). This TCR came from an adult man with Graves' hyperthyroidism. This chain's CDR3 is CASSPFGGTTEAFF. CDR3 nucleotide sequence: TGTGCCAGCTCACCCTTCGGGGGAACCACTGAAGCTTTCTTT.